These 11 T cell receptor beta chains originate from one sample sequenced in a study of blood T cell repertoires in COVID-19. Repertoires were generated with immunoSEQ multiplex PCR, while TCRdb's copy carries only in-frame clones and drops some. This sample has about 200,000 clones, with about 86% found just once. Input material: peripheral blood. These receptors were taken from a woman in her 50s with COVID-19, enrolled during active disease.

This clone was counted a few times. The chain recombines TRBV5-1 with TRBJ2-1, with TRBD2 as a possible D gene (7 bases). This CDR3 spans 16 amino acids. Per germline, CDR1 SGHRS and CDR2 YFSETQ. V lost 4 bases, J lost 2 bases, and 16 bases lay in between. This CDR3 reads CASSRGLAVAYNEQFF. The CDR3 DNA is TGCGCCAGCAGCCGGGGGCTAGCGGTGGCCTACAATGAGCAGTTCTTC.

This clone has just one count. The chain couples TRBV11-2 to TRBJ2-7, with 7 bases lining up with TRBD1. Looked up from germline, CDR1 is SGHAT and CDR2 is FQNNGV. This CDR3 comprises 13 residues. The trim removed 7 bases at V and 2 bases at J, leaving 5 bases unmatched. CDR3 amino acids: CASNRGVTYEQYV. The CDR3 nucleotides are TGTGCCAGCAACAGGGGCGTCACCTACGAGCAGTACGTC.

This chain joins TRBV19 and TRBJ1-4; possible D gene TRBD1, 5 bases. This CDR3 has 14 residues. The V end lost 3 bases, the J end lost 8 bases, and 13 bases lay between the germline ends. Germline V gene sequence: CDR1 LNHDA, CDR2 SQIVND (reference sequence). The CDR3 sequence is CASSIGQGNEKLFF. The CDR3 DNA follows: TGTGCCAGTAGTATCGGGCAGGGTAACGAAAAACTGTTTTTT.

The chain couples TRBV5-6 to TRBJ1-1; unclear D gene. The CDR3 spans 14 residues. V was shortened by 0 bases and J by 0 bases, with 6 bases between the two germline ends. Germline lookup yields CDR1 SGHDT and CDR2 YYEEEE. Here the CDR3 DNA reads TGTGCCAGCAGCTTGGTTGGGCTGAACACTGAAGCTTTCTTT. Its translation is CASSLVGLNTEAFF.

This clone was seen a few times. This sequence joins TRBV6-4 and TRBJ1-2; 9 bases line up with TRBD1. Germline assignment: CDR1 MRHNA and CDR2 SNTAGT. V dropped 6 bases and J dropped 3; count of bases not matched to a gene: 5. The CDR3 extends over 14 amino acids. CDR3 sequence reads: CASRLQGADYGYTF. CDR3 nucleotides: TGTGCCAGCAGATTACAGGGGGCGGACTATGGCTACACCTTC.

J is TRBJ1-1 and V is TRBV11-3; D uncertain. Germline V lookup: CDR1 SGHNT, CDR2 YENEEA. The V end lost 5 bases, the J end lost 0 bases, and 16 bases lay between the germline ends. CDR3 length equals 16 residues. The CDR3 DNA reads as TGTGCCAGCAGCGAAGGAGGAGAACTCATGAACACTGAAGCTTTCTTT. Its translation: CASSEGGELMNTEAFF.

The rearrangement uses TRBV5-4 and TRBJ1-2; 10 bases are a match to TRBD1. The V segment lost 4 bases and the J segment 7 bases; nucleotides outside the gene matches: 10. This CDR3 is built from 15 residues. Germline V gene data show CDR1 as SGHNT and CDR2 as YYREEE (reference sequence). CDR3 DNA sequence: TGTGCCAGCAGCCCGCGGGACAGGGGATGGGGTGGCTACACCTTC. This encodes CASSPRDRGWGGYTF.

The chain is built from TRBV18 and TRBJ1-6, with D possibly being TRBD1 (5 bases). The CDR3 consists of 12 residues. Germline loops: CDR1 KGHSH, CDR2 LQKENI. The V and J ends lost 5 bases and 13 bases respectively, with 12 bases between them. The DNA for the CDR3 is TGTGCCAGCTCAGGCCGTGGGGGGCCCCTCCACTTT. It encodes CASSGRGGPLHF.

V is TRBV19 and J is TRBJ2-5, with D maybe TRBD1 (6 bases). V lost 1 base and J 2 bases, leaving 8 bases between the germline ends. The CDR3 is 14 residues long. Germline CDR1 LNHDA, CDR2 SQIVND (reference sequence). This chain's CDR3 is CASSIGTAQETQYF. The CDR3 DNA is TGTGCCAGTAGTATAGGGACAGCGCAAGAGACCCAGTACTTC.

This clone was counted only a few times. The chain has TRBV2 and TRBJ1-5; the D is unclear. V lost 6 bases to trimming and J lost 9 bases, with 12 bases between them. CDR1 and CDR2 (germline): SNHLY, FYNNEI. CDR3 length: 12 amino acids. Written as DNA, the CDR3 is TGTGCCAGCAGCAGGCCTGGAGGGCCCCAGCATTTT. It translates to CASSRPGGPQHF.

The V and J genes are TRBV7-9 and TRBJ1-2, with TRBD1 matching over 9 bases. V lost 1 base and J lost 8; bases outside the gene matches: 11. The CDR3 sequence is 16 residues long. Germline assignment: CDR1 SEHNR and CDR2 FQNEAQ (reference sequence). The CDR3 region is CASSLVMGQGSKGYTF. The CDR3 DNA sequence: TGTGCCAGCAGCTTAGTGATGGGACAGGGAAGCAAAGGCTACACCTTC.